The 20 T cell receptor beta chains in this list originate from one sample, sequenced in a study of prognosis after radiotherapy for stage I lung cancer. Using two-round multiplex PCR, the authors amplified TCR beta CDR3 from genomic DNA. Initially, in first-round PCR, primers specific to each TRBV and TRBJ gene were used. TCRdb itself ran the multiplex PCR reads through MiXCR, one entry per CDR3 protein. Of roughly 15,000 distinct CDR3 sequences in the sample, roughly two fifths are singletons; the top ten hold 40%. The sequencing here drew on PBMCs, taken before or after stereotactic body radiation therapy (not recorded which). Receptor source: a donor over 45 with non-small cell lung cancer.

This chain links TRBV11-2 with TRBJ2-7; tentatively, D is TRBD1 or TRBD2 (6 bases each). Germline CDR1 and CDR2: SGHAT and FQNNGV. The CDR3 has 15 residues. V was clipped by 6 bases and J by 1 base, with 16 bases between them. DNA of the CDR3: TGTGCCAGCAGGAGACAGGAGGGAGATTCCTACGAGCAGTACTTC. It codes for CASRRQEGDSYEQYF.

A word on this clonotype: This likely came from a read error, as a far larger clone is one base away. The rearrangement links TRBV6-4 to TRBJ2-3; TRBD2 matches at 8 bases. The CDR3 totals 15 residues. The germline gives CDR1 MRHNA, CDR2 SNTAGT. The trim removed 5 bases at V and 4 bases at J, leaving 8 bases unmatched. This CDR3 is CASSYLGLASDTQYF. The DNA for the CDR3 is TGTGCCAGCAGTTACCTCGGACTAGCCTCAGATACGCAGTATTTT.

Concerning this clonotype itself: This may arise from a read error, as a much more abundant clone is one base away. V gene TRBV9 combines with J gene TRBJ2-5, with 7 bases that match TRBD2. Per germline, CDR1 SGDLS and CDR2 YYNGEE. This CDR3 is 17 amino acids long. CDR3 in DNA: TGTGCCGGCAGCGTAGATAGCGGGTGGGCTTTATGGGAGACCCAGTACTTC. This gives the protein CAGSVDSGWALWETQYF.

In the case of this clonotype: A single base separates this from a much larger clone, so it may be a read error. This sequence joins TRBV7-2 and TRBJ2-3; no clear D. Germline V gene sequence: CDR1 SGHTA, CDR2 FQGNSA. The CDR3 loop spans 13 amino acids. The CDR3 loop is CACSLGLGDTQYF. The CDR3 region has the DNA TGTGCCTGCAGCTTGGGCCTAGGAGATACGCAGTATTTT.

The V gene is TRBV13, the J gene TRBJ1-1; D may be TRBD1 (5 bases). V was shortened by 4 bases and J by 1 base, with 10 bases between the two germline ends. This CDR3 comprises 14 residues. The germline CDR1 and CDR2 sequences are PRHDT and FYEKMQ (reference sequence). In nucleotides, the CDR3 is TGTGCCAGCAGCTCGGTAGGGGCGAACACTGAAGCTTTCTTT. Protein sequence: CASSSVGANTEAFF.

The rearrangement joins TRBV6-5 to TRBJ2-7; weak D call: TRBD2 (6 bases). CDR3 length: 16 residues. Per germline, CDR1 MNHEY and CDR2 SVGAGI. Trimming took 0 bases from V and 5 from J, leaving 17 bases between them. CDR3 in amino acids: CASSYSGRDRVNEQYF. CDR3 bases: TGTGCCAGCAGTTACTCGGGGCGGGATAGGGTTAACGAGCAGTACTTC.

A remark on this clonotype: A far larger clone is a single base away, which makes a read error likely. CDR3 amino acids: CASRLLAGCRTDTQYF. Here the CDR3 DNA reads TGTGCCAGCAGGCTTCTAGCGGGGTGTCGCACAGATACGCAGTATTTT. The gene calls are TRBV6-5 and TRBJ2-3; TRBD2 aligns across 9 bases. Germline CDR1 MNHEY, CDR2 SVGAGI. The CDR3 consists of 16 residues. V was pared by 6 bases and J by 1 base, with 8 bases of the junction left unmatched.

Points on this clonotype: This likely traces to a read error, being one base from a far larger clone. The DNA for the CDR3 is TGTGCCAGCAGCGGATCCCCGGGGGGCAACGAGCAGTTCTTC. Amino acid sequence: CASSGSPGGNEQFF. V gene TRBV7-8 combines with J gene TRBJ2-1; D perhaps matches TRBD2 (7 bases). Germline V gene data show CDR1 as SGHVS and CDR2 as FQNEAQ. Between the trimmed V and J ends, which lost 5 bases and 10 bases, there was a span of 18 bases. The CDR3 consists of 14 residues.

This clonotype was found a few times. A much larger clone lies one base from this, so it may be a read error. The chain recombines TRBV15 with TRBJ1-5; D is perhaps TRBD1 (6 bases). V was pared by 4 bases and J by 2 bases, with 12 bases between. Germline V gives CDR1 LNHNV, CDR2 YYDKDF (reference sequence). The CDR3 totals 15 residues. CDR3 nucleotide sequence: TGTGCCACCAGCAACTGTGCAGGGGGCAATCAGCCCCAGCATTTT. The encoded protein is CATSNCAGGNQPQHF.

The chain employs TRBV2 and TRBJ2-3; the D gene is possibly TRBD1 (5 bases). Germline loops: CDR1 SNHLY, CDR2 FYNNEI. Between the trimmed V and J ends, which lost 5 bases and 0 bases, there was a span of 12 bases. CDR3 size: 15 residues. The CDR3 is CASSRVQVSTDTQYF. CDR3 nucleotides: TGTGCCAGCAGTCGCGTACAGGTTAGCACAGATACGCAGTATTTT.

This clonotype was seen many times. This may be a read error: a much more frequent sequence differs by one nucleotide. The CDR3 sequence is CASGLGGQTNYGYTF. Here the CDR3 DNA reads TGCGCCAGCGGCTTGGGGGGACAGACGAATTATGGCTACACCTTC. The chain joins TRBV5-1 to TRBJ1-2; 7 bases line up with TRBD1. Germline V CDR1 and CDR2: SGHRS, YFSETQ. CDR3 length: 15 amino acids.

This clonotype was observed many times. The chain joins TRBV4-3 to TRBJ1-6, with D perhaps matching TRBD1 (6 bases). The CDR3 consists of 14 residues. CDR1 LGHNA and CDR2 YSLEER come from the germline V gene. The V and J ends lost 1 base and 9 bases respectively, with 10 bases between them. The CDR3 region is CASSQGDRSSPLHF. Here the CDR3 DNA reads TGCGCCAGCAGCCAAGGTGACAGGTCTTCACCCCTCCACTTT.

This clonotype is labeled as medium-sized. This sequence joins TRBV6-1 and TRBJ1-2; possibly TRBD1 for D (5 bases). Germline lookup yields CDR1 MNHNS and CDR2 SASEGT. The V and J ends lost 6 bases and 3 bases respectively, with 11 bases between them. The CDR3 runs 13 residues. The CDR3 DNA sequence: TGTGCCAGCAGCCCGGGACCAGACTATGGCTACACCTTC. Translating it yields CASSPGPDYGYTF.

This clonotype was detected a few times. This chain joins TRBV11-2 and TRBJ2-7; perhaps TRBD2 as D (6 bases). V lost 3 bases to trimming and J lost 7 bases, with 13 bases between them. The CDR3 has 13 residues. CDR1 is SGHAT and CDR2 is FQNNGV in the germline V gene. The CDR3 protein is CASSLTGVGEQYF. The CDR3 DNA sequence: TGTGCCAGCAGCTTGACGGGGGTAGGGGAGCAGTACTTC. The whole variable domain, filled in from reference TRBV11-2 and TRBJ2-7, reads EAGVAQSPRYKIIEKRQSVAFWCNPISGHATLYWYQQILGQGPKLLIQFQNNGVVDDSQLPKDRFSAERLKGVDSTLKIQPAKLEDSAVYLCASSLTGVGEQYFGPGTRLTVT.

The rearrangement joins TRBV11-2 to TRBJ1-3, with 9 bases that match TRBD1. The CDR3 contains 15 residues. CDR1 is SGHAT, CDR2 FQNNGV, per germline. J gave up 4 bases and V 4 bases, and 5 bases lay outside the gene matches. Written as DNA, the CDR3 is TGTGCCAGCAGCTCCGACAGGGGGTTGGGAAACACCATATATTTT. Amino acids: CASSSDRGLGNTIYF.

This clonotype was observed at least ten times. This chain connects TRBV28 to TRBJ2-5; no clear D. The germline V gene encodes CDR1 MDHEN and CDR2 SYDVKM. The V end was cut by 1 base, the J end by 4 bases, with 19 bases between. There are 17 residues in the CDR3. CDR3 in amino acids: CASSLLVASKGGETQYF. The CDR3 coding sequence is TGTGCCAGCAGTTTATTGGTGGCCAGTAAAGGTGGAGAGACCCAGTACTTC.

By share, this clonotype ranks as medium-sized. This sequence joins TRBV6-2 or TRBV6-3 and TRBJ2-1; D gene uncertain. Looked up from germline, CDR1 is MNHEY and CDR2 is SVGEGT. The CDR3 length is 15 residues. Trimming left V 4 bases short and J 0 bases short, with 10 bases between. CDR3 residues: CASSWLVSSYNEQFF. In DNA form, the CDR3 reads TGTGCCAGCAGTTGGTTGGTGAGCTCCTACAATGAGCAGTTCTTC.

In its sample, this clonotype was seen many times. The V and J genes are TRBV4-3 and TRBJ2-1; TRBD2 might be the D (6 bases). With 0 bases removed from V and 8 bases from J, the gap between germline ends came to 14 bases. This CDR3 region has 15 residues. CDR1 is LGHNA and CDR2 is YSLEER in the germline V gene. CDR3 protein: CASSQEDRERDEQFF. The DNA for the CDR3 is TGCGCCAGCAGCCAAGAGGACCGGGAGAGGGATGAGCAGTTCTTC.

The rearrangement joins TRBV19 to TRBJ2-1, with TRBD2 matching over 7 bases. The trim removed 6 bases at V and 5 bases at J, leaving 7 bases unmatched. This CDR3 is 14 amino acids long. Per the germline V gene, CDR1 is LNHDA and CDR2 is SQIVND (reference sequence). The CDR3 reads CASRGGTWNNEQFF. The CDR3 bases are TGTGCCAGTAGGGGAGGGACTTGGAACAATGAGCAGTTCTTC.

This clonotype was counted many times. This chain connects TRBV6-2 or TRBV6-3 to TRBJ2-3; D uncertain. Germline V gene lookup returns CDR1 MNHEY and CDR2 SVGEGT. Trimming cost V 5 bases and J 1 base, with 16 bases left between them. There are 16 residues in the CDR3. The CDR3 coding sequence is TGTGCCAGCAGTGAAGGCCCCAGGTGGGGCACAGATACGCAGTATTTT. Residues: CASSEGPRWGTDTQYF.